Sequencing of this TCR beta chain was carried out in a study of T cells in Graves' hyperthyroidism and ophthalmopathy. Using RNA transcripts as the source, TCR beta CDR3 regions were amplified. The TCR CDR3 first-round RT-PCR relied on the HTBI primer set. TCRdb re-analysed the multiplex PCR reads in MiXCR, keeping a single row per CDR3 protein. The sample consists of 730,000 or so distinct CDR3 sequences, 18% of them appearing once. Unmatched junction bases numbered 2, after V lost 5 bases and J lost 5 bases. This CDR3 spans 14 amino acids. CDR1 is MNHNS and CDR2 is SASEGT in the germline V gene. The table lists this clonotype with many counts.

This rearrangement joins TRBV6-1 to TRBJ2-5; TRBD2 aligns across 13 bases. The source material was blood. The TCR comes from a woman aged 45-59 years with Graves' hyperthyroidism that later progressed to Graves' ophthalmopathy. The chain's CDR3 is CASSQLAGGETQYF. CDR3 nucleotides: TGTGCCAGCAGTCAACTAGCGGGGGGGGAGACCCAGTACTTC.